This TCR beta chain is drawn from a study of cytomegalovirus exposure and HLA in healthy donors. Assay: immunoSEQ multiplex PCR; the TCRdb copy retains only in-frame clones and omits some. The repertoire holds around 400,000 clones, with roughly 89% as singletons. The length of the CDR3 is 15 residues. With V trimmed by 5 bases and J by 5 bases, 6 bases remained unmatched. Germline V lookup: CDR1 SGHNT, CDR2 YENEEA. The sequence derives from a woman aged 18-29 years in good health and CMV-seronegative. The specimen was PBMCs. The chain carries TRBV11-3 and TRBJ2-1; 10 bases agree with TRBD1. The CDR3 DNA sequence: TGTGCCAGCAGCAGAGGACAGGGGGAGGACAATGAGCAGTTCTTC. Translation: CASSRGQGEDNEQFF.